Detailed here is one TCR beta chain. Enrolled during active infection, Seattle patients were then followed longitudinally. This sample was taken from a study of blood T cell repertoires in COVID-19. Turning to the study itself: Samples representing acute and convalescent COVID-19 were sourced from the United States, Italy and Spain. Nucleic acid was either cDNA or gDNA, and it came from T cells, B-cell-depleted T cells, or PBMCs.

This CDR3 contains 16 residues. Germline-derived CDR1 and CDR2 are SGHTA and FQGNSA. Trimming stripped 3 bases from V and 2 bases from J, with 16 bases between. Authors' data handling: Scientists estimated how many nucleated cells there were by amplifying reference gene primers. Libraries were prepared by immunoSEQ multiplex PCR; TCRdb keeps only in-frame clonotypes and omits some of them. V and J calls and clone size are those listed in that table; D and trimming were worked out from the DNA. The top ten clones hold 0.87% of a sample with about 250,000 clones, about 85% of them seen once. This chain uses TRBV7-2 with TRBJ2-5, with D possibly matching TRBD2 (6 bases). This clonotype originated in a human donor with COVID-19, enrolled during active disease. The donor label of this sample is uncertain. The source material was peripheral blood. The CDR3 spells CASSLTPGLGQETQYF. The CDR3 DNA is TGTGCCAGCAGCTTGACTCCGGGACTCGGTCAAGAGACCCAGTACTTC.